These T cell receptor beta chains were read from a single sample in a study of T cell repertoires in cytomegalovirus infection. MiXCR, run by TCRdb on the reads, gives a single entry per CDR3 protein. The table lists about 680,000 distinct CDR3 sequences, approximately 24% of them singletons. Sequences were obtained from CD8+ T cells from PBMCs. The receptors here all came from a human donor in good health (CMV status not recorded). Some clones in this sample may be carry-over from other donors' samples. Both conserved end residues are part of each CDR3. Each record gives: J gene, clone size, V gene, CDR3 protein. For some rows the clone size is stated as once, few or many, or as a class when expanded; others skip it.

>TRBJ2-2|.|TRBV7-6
CASSEDYRGNTGELFF
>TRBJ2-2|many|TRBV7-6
CASSLSLRRAGELFF
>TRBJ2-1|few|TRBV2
CASSEARGLAGGNEQFF
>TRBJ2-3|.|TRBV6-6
CASSYSDFTDTQYF
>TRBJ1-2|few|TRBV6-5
CATRQGTNYGYTF
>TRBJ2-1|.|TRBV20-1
CSARDSYRGGIEQFF
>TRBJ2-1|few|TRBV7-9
CASSFQRDFSYNEQFF
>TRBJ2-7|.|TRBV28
CASSSEGPYEQYF
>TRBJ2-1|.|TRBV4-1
CASSQDPRGLINEQFF
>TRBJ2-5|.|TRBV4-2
CASSQTRGIGETQYF
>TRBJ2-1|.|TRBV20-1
CSARGPGQAFYNEQFF
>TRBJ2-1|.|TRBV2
CASPGQGYNEQFF
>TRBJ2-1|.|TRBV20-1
CSAWTSGGLSSYNEQFF
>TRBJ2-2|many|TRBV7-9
CASSLVLAGHTGELFF
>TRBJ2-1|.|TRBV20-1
CSARDGPSEQFF
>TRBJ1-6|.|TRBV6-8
CATQPTYSSPLHF
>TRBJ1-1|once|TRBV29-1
CSVEEETGVGEAFF
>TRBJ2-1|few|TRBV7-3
CASSLRGQGLYNEQFF
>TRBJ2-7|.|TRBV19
CASTGQGGEQYF
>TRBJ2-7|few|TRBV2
CASSDPEQYF
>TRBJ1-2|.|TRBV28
CASSFGGGNYGYTF
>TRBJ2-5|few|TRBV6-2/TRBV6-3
CASSYKTSGGRSF
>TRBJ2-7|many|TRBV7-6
CASSPRTSSYEQYF
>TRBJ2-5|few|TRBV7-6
CASSRHRVETQYF
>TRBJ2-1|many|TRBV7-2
CASSLGPSPAYNEQFF
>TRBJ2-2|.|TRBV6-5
CASTHKVGLAGARNTGELFF
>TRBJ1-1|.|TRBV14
CASSQDRWAANTEAFF
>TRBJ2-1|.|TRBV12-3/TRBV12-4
CASSHTSSGQFF
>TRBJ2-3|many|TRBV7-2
CASSLVRLSTDTQYF
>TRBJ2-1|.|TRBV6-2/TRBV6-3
CASSYWDFIGEAHSYNEQFF
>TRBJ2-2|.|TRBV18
CASSPVAYTGELFF
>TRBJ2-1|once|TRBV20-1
CSAREIPHLEQFF
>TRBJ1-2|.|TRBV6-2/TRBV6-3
CASTPRHASYGYTF
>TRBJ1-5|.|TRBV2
CASSEAGEEDQPQHF
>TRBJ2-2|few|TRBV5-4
CASSPRGPGTGELFF
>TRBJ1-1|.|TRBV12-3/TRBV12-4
CASSSGGGGEAFF
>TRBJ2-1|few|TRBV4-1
CASSQASGGDLSYNEQFF
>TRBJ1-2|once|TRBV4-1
CASSQDPGGAGYTF
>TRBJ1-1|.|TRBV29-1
CSVDPVLLNTEAFF
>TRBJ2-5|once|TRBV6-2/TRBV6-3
CASRHQRQETQYF
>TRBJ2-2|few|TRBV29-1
CSVENGDTGELFF
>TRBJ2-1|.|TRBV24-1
CATSDSTGHSNEQFF
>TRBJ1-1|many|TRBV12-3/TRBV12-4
CASGDPGTGVTEAFF
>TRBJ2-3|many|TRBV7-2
CASSQEGLDSTDTQYF
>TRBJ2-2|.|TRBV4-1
CASNTGASTDTGELFF
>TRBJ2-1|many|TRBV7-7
CASSLIVGAHEQFF